This T cell receptor (beta chain) was recovered during a study of blood T cells in healthy people across ages. This clonotype has just a few counts. PCR was performed a second time for about 7 to 12 cycles using a sample-barcoded 5' primer and a J-beta primer mix. MiXCR, applied by TCRdb to the 5' RACE reads, yields one record per CDR3 protein. The sample lists roughly 900,000 distinct CDR3 sequences, roughly 48% occurring once. The V end lost 1 base, the J end lost 9 bases, and 13 bases lay between the germline ends. The length of the CDR3 is 13 residues. CDR1 is SQVTM, CDR2 ANQGSEA, per germline. Those donating, healthy Caucasian individuals from Russia, were aged roughly 6 to 100. Isolation of PBMCs gave at least 7 million cells per sample.

V usage is TRBV29-1 and J usage is TRBJ2-4; either TRBD1 or TRBD2 may supply D (5 bases each). Material for sequencing was blood. The TCR comes from a man between 25 and 39 years old in good health. The DNA of the CDR3 is TGCAGCGTTGAAGGGCCGGGACCTAGCATTCAGTACTTC. Its translation: CSVEGPGPSIQYF.